Each of the 8 T cell receptor beta chains below was sequenced from the same sample in a study of shared clonotypes between healthy human individuals. Measured with immunoSEQ multiplex PCR; TCRdb has only the in-frame clones, and not every one. Among 900,000 to 1,200,000 clones listed, approximately 80% were seen once. The sample was memory CD4+ T cells from PBMCs. Documented subset: CD45RA-negative fraction. The receptors here all came from a young man in good health. Some clones in this sample may be carry-over from other donors' samples.

There are many counts of this clone. The chain combines TRBV11-1 with TRBJ1-2; D not resolved. V lost 1 base, J lost 0 bases, and 6 bases lay in between. Germline loops: CDR1 SGHAT, CDR2 FQDESV (reference sequence). This CDR3 is 14 amino acids long. The CDR3 is CASSLDPTNYGYTF. The CDR3 nucleotides read TGTGCCAGCAGCTTAGACCCGACTAACTATGGCTACACCTTC.

The CDR3 DNA reads TGTGCCAGCAGCTTACGCCGGGAGGAGGCAGATACGCAGTATTTT. Its translation: CASSLRREEADTQYF. The J gene is TRBJ2-3, the V gene TRBV7-8; TRBD2 aligns across 7 bases. Germline V gene lookup returns CDR1 SGHVS and CDR2 FQNEAQ. V dropped 2 bases and J dropped 4; count of bases not matched to a gene: 6. There are 15 residues in the CDR3.

The chain carries TRBV27 and TRBJ1-2; D unclear. Per germline, CDR1 MNHEY and CDR2 SMNVEV (reference sequence). The CDR3 sequence is 15 residues long. V shed 3 bases and J shed 7 bases, with 18 bases lying between them. The CDR3 loop is CASSLSGSLGVGYTF. CDR3 DNA sequence: TGTGCCAGCAGTTTGAGTGGGTCGCTAGGAGTTGGCTACACCTTC.

This clone was picked up a small number of times. J is TRBJ2-7 and V is TRBV4-1; 11 bases map to TRBD2. Trimming at V came to 2 bases and at J to 5 bases, leaving 5 bases not matched to a gene. The CDR3 contains 15 residues. From germline, CDR1 is MGHRA and CDR2 YSYEKL. This CDR3 is CASSQTFSGRDEQYF. DNA for the CDR3: TGCGCCAGCAGCCAAACCTTTAGCGGGAGGGACGAGCAGTACTTC.

This clone has just a few counts. This chain uses TRBV28 with TRBJ1-2; D is undetermined. The CDR3 covers 13 residues. CDR1 is MDHEN, CDR2 SYDVKM, per germline. With 1 base removed from V and 6 bases from J, the gap between germline ends came to 9 bases. CDR3 region: CASSLSTEDGYTF. CDR3 DNA sequence: TGTGCCAGCAGTTTATCTACGGAGGATGGCTACACCTTC.

The rearrangement uses TRBV19 and TRBJ1-4, with 7 positions matching TRBD1. The CDR3 spans 18 residues. Trimming took 4 bases from V and 10 from J; bases not matched to a gene: 21. Germline CDR1 LNHDA, CDR2 SQIVND (reference sequence). CDR3 sequence: CASSRLSIRTGSVGKLFF. In DNA, the CDR3 is TGTGCCAGTAGTAGACTCTCAATTCGGACAGGCTCAGTCGGAAAACTGTTTTTT.

There are a few counts of this clone. The V call is TRBV6-5, the J call TRBJ2-7; possible D gene TRBD1, 5 bases. The V end lost 5 bases, the J end lost 5 bases, and 13 bases lay between the germline ends. The CDR3 has 13 amino acids. Germline V gene data show CDR1 as MNHEY and CDR2 as SVGAGI. The CDR3: CASSTGRFHEQYF. Written as DNA, the CDR3 is TGTGCCAGCAGTACAGGAAGGTTCCACGAGCAGTACTTC.

In regard to this clone: At the DNA level, this CDR3 is encoded by other sequences in the same sample as well. The chain has TRBV7-9 and TRBJ2-2, with D possibly matching TRBD1 (5 bases). CDR1 and CDR2 (germline): SEHNR, FQNEAQ (reference sequence). The CDR3 has 12 residues. Trimming cost V 5 bases and J 5 bases, with 6 bases left between them. The CDR3 DNA is TGTGCCAGCAGCAGGGGAACCGGGGAGCTGTTTTTT. Amino acids: CASSRGTGELFF.